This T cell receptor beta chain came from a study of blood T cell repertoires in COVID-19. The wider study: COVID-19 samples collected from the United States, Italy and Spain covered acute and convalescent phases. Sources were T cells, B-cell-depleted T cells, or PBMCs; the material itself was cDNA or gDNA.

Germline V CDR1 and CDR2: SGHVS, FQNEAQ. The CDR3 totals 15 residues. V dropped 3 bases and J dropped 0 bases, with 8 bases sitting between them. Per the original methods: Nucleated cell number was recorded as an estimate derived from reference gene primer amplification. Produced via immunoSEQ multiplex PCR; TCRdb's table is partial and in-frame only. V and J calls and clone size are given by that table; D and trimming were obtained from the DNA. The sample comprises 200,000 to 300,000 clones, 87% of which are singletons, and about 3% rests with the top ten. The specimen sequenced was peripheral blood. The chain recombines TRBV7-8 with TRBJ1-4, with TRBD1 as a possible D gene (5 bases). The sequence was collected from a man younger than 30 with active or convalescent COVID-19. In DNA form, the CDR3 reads TGTGCCAGCAGCTTCCAGGGTGCAACTAATGAAAAACTGTTTTTT. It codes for CASSFQGATNEKLFF.